This is a list of T cell receptor beta chains from one sample in a study of blood T cell repertoires in COVID-19. The assay was immunoSEQ multiplex PCR, and TCRdb's table has in-frame clones only and misses some. The data show around 180,000 clones, 86% seen once. Sequencing was carried out using peripheral blood. Receptors originate from a man between 65 and 85 years old with active or convalescent COVID-19. Each CDR3 is given with its conserved first and last residue. Each record gives: clone size, D gene, J gene, V gene, CDR3 DNA, CDR3 protein. D genes are given only for firm matches. Only some rows state a clone size, as once, few, many or a class for expanded clones.

size: .
D: .
J: TRBJ1-2
V: TRBV7-9
DNA: TGTGCCAGCAGCTTACCGGAGATCTATGGCTACACCTTC
CDR3: CASSLPEIYGYTF

size: .
D: .
J: TRBJ2-2
V: TRBV18
DNA: TGTGCCAGCTCACCACAGACGGAGGCCGGGGAGCTGTTTTTT
CDR3: CASSPQTEAGELFF

size: .
D: .
J: TRBJ2-3
V: TRBV19
DNA: TGTGCCAGTAGTAGAAGCGGGTCTAGCACAGATACGCAGTATTTT
CDR3: CASSRSGSSTDTQYF

size: .
D: .
J: TRBJ2-2
V: TRBV9
DNA: TGTGCCAGCAGCGTATATCAGGGCACCGGGGAGCTGTTTTTT
CDR3: CASSVYQGTGELFF

size: .
D: TRBD2
J: TRBJ2-1
V: TRBV7-2
DNA: TGTGCCAGCAGCCCCCCTCGTGGCGGGAGGGCCACTGGGAGTGAGCAGTTCTTC
CDR3: CASSPPRGGRATGSEQFF

size: .
D: .
J: TRBJ1-2
V: TRBV7-8
DNA: TGTGCCCCACGGGAGGACTTCTATGGCTACACCTTC
CDR3: CAPREDFYGYTF

size: .
D: TRBD2
J: TRBJ2-1
V: TRBV18
DNA: TGTGCCAGCTCACCTAGCGGGAGGGGGTCCTACAATGAGCAGTTCTTC
CDR3: CASSPSGRGSYNEQFF

size: .
D: TRBD2
J: TRBJ2-5
V: TRBV7-2
DNA: TGTGCCAGCAGCCCCCCGGGACTAGCGGGGAAAGAGACCCAGTACTTC
CDR3: CASSPPGLAGKETQYF

size: once
D: .
J: TRBJ1-5
V: TRBV6-5
DNA: TGTGCCAGCAGGCCCGCCGGGATGAATCAGCCCCAGCATTTT
CDR3: CASRPAGMNQPQHF

size: .
D: TRBD1
J: TRBJ2-5
V: TRBV29-1
DNA: TGCAGCGTTGTACGGTACAGGGGAGCTTCGGAGACCCAGTACTTC
CDR3: CSVVRYRGASETQYF

size: .
D: TRBD2
J: TRBJ2-7
V: TRBV7-9
DNA: TGTGCCAGCAGCGCTAGCGGGAGGGCCGGCTACGAGCAGTACTTC
CDR3: CASSASGRAGYEQYF

size: .
D: .
J: TRBJ1-4
V: TRBV30
DNA: TGTGCCTGGGCATTAGACAGAGATAATGAAAAACTGTTTTTT
CDR3: CAWALDRDNEKLFF

size: .
D: .
J: TRBJ2-3
V: TRBV5-4
DNA: TGTGCCAGCAGCTTTAAGGGTGAAGGGGGAGATACGCAGTATTTT
CDR3: CASSFKGEGGDTQYF

size: .
D: .
J: TRBJ2-7
V: TRBV18
DNA: TGTGCCAGCTCACCAAGGAGTAAACAGGGTGTGTACGAGCAGTACTTC
CDR3: CASSPRSKQGVYEQYF

size: .
D: .
J: TRBJ2-2
V: TRBV9
DNA: TGTGCCAGCAGCGGCGTCGGGAACACCGGGGAGCTGTTTTTT
CDR3: CASSGVGNTGELFF

size: .
D: TRBD1
J: TRBJ2-2
V: TRBV18
DNA: TGTGCCAGCTCACCACGACAGGGGAACACCGGGGAGCTGTTTTTT
CDR3: CASSPRQGNTGELFF

size: .
D: .
J: TRBJ2-7
V: TRBV19
DNA: TGTGCCAGTAGTATAACAGGGCTGAGGCGCGAGCAGTACTTC
CDR3: CASSITGLRREQYF

size: .
D: TRBD1
J: TRBJ2-7
V: TRBV7-2
DNA: TGTGCCAGCAGCGCCACAGGGGTGGGCGAGCAGTACTTC
CDR3: CASSATGVGEQYF

size: .
D: .
J: TRBJ2-7
V: TRBV6-2/TRBV6-3
DNA: TGTGCCAGCAGTTACTATGACAGTATTACCTACGAGCAGTACTTC
CDR3: CASSYYDSITYEQYF

size: .
D: .
J: TRBJ1-2
V: TRBV28
DNA: TGTGCCAGCAGCCCTCAGGGGTACCAAAACTATGGCTACACCTTC
CDR3: CASSPQGYQNYGYTF

size: few
D: TRBD2
J: TRBJ2-5
V: TRBV7-2
DNA: TGTGCCAGCAGCATAACCCGGACTAGCGGGAAAAGAGGAGAGACCCAGTACTTC
CDR3: CASSITRTSGKRGETQYF

size: .
D: TRBD2
J: TRBJ2-3
V: TRBV5-1
DNA: TGCGCCAGCAGCCCGGGGGTAGCGGGGGGTTCAGATACGCAGTATTTT
CDR3: CASSPGVAGGSDTQYF

size: many
D: .
J: TRBJ1-2
V: TRBV2
DNA: TGTGCCAGCAGTGATTCGGCAGGCTATGGCTACACCTTC
CDR3: CASSDSAGYGYTF

size: .
D: .
J: TRBJ2-3
V: TRBV7-2
DNA: TGTGCCAGCAGCTCCCGGGACAACCAATTCTCAGATACGCAGTATTTT
CDR3: CASSSRDNQFSDTQYF

size: .
D: .
J: TRBJ1-2
V: TRBV19
DNA: TGTGCCAGTAGTATATATTTCCAGGGTTATGGCTACACCTTC
CDR3: CASSIYFQGYGYTF

size: .
D: .
J: TRBJ1-3
V: TRBV9
DNA: TGTGCCAGCAGCGGAGGAGGCTCTGGAAACACCATATATTTT
CDR3: CASSGGGSGNTIYF

size: .
D: .
J: TRBJ1-1
V: TRBV7-2
DNA: TGTGCCAGCAGCTACGCCCCTAGGACTGAAGCTTTCTTT
CDR3: CASSYAPRTEAFF

size: .
D: .
J: TRBJ1-1
V: TRBV5-1
DNA: TGCGCCAGCAGCTTGTATCGGGGGGCCCCGTCGGGCTTCTTT
CDR3: CASSLYRGAPSGFF

size: .
D: .
J: TRBJ1-1
V: TRBV29-1
DNA: TGCAGCGTTGAAACGGGGACTGAAGCTTTCTTT
CDR3: CSVETGTEAFF

size: once
D: .
J: TRBJ1-3
V: TRBV19
DNA: TGTGCCAGTAGTGTACAGGTCGTCTCTGGAAACACCATATATTTT
CDR3: CASSVQVVSGNTIYF

size: .
D: TRBD1
J: TRBJ2-1
V: TRBV9
DNA: TGTGCCAGCAGCGCCATAGGCCGGGACAGCTCCTACAATGAGCAGTTCTTC
CDR3: CASSAIGRDSSYNEQFF

size: few
D: .
J: TRBJ1-1
V: TRBV30
DNA: TGTGCCTGGAGTGTACCGGGGGTTGAAGCTTTCTTT
CDR3: CAWSVPGVEAFF

size: .
D: .
J: TRBJ2-7
V: TRBV25-1
DNA: TGTGCCAGCACTAGTCGAGGCAGGGGAGGGTACGAGCAGTACTTC
CDR3: CASTSRGRGGYEQYF

size: .
D: .
J: TRBJ2-3
V: TRBV24-1
DNA: TGTGCCACCAGTGGGGGTAGTAGCGACAGCACAGATACGCAGTATTTT
CDR3: CATSGGSSDSTDTQYF

size: .
D: .
J: TRBJ2-5
V: TRBV18
DNA: TGTGCCAGCTCACGGGGCTTCCAAGAGACCCAGTACTTC
CDR3: CASSRGFQETQYF

size: .
D: .
J: TRBJ1-4
V: TRBV4-3
DNA: TGCGCCAGCAGCCAAGATTCGACAGGTGTTAATGAAAAACTGTTTTTT
CDR3: CASSQDSTGVNEKLFF

size: .
D: TRBD1
J: TRBJ1-5
V: TRBV10-2
DNA: TGCGCCAGCAGTGAGTCGCGTGGACAGGGCTGGCAGCCCCAGCATTTT
CDR3: CASSESRGQGWQPQHF

size: .
D: TRBD2
J: TRBJ2-1
V: TRBV9
DNA: TGTGCCAGCAGCGCTAGCGGGAGTAACTACAATGAGCAGTTCTTC
CDR3: CASSASGSNYNEQFF

size: once
D: .
J: TRBJ2-3
V: TRBV29-1
DNA: TGCAGCGTTGAACCTAGAGCAGATACGCAGTATTTT
CDR3: CSVEPRADTQYF

size: .
D: .
J: TRBJ2-6
V: TRBV5-1
DNA: TGCGCCAGCAGCCTACCAGGGCTGTCTGGGGCCAACGTCCTGACTTTC
CDR3: CASSLPGLSGANVLTF

size: .
D: TRBD1
J: TRBJ1-1
V: TRBV5-1
DNA: TGCGCCAGCAGCAGGGGACAGGGTCACACTGAAGCTTTCTTT
CDR3: CASSRGQGHTEAFF

size: .
D: .
J: TRBJ1-3
V: TRBV4-2
DNA: TGTGCCAGCAGCCAAGAACCCGGGACTGGAAACACCATATATTTT
CDR3: CASSQEPGTGNTIYF

size: few
D: .
J: TRBJ1-1
V: TRBV18
DNA: TGTGCCAGCTCACGACCTCAGGGGAACACTGAAGCTTTCTTT
CDR3: CASSRPQGNTEAFF

size: once
D: TRBD1
J: TRBJ1-2
V: TRBV7-8
DNA: TGTGCCAGCAGCTTAGTGACAGGGGGAGTCTATGGCTACACCTTC
CDR3: CASSLVTGGVYGYTF

size: .
D: .
J: TRBJ2-2
V: TRBV11-2
DNA: TGTGCCAGCAGCCGAGACAGTTTCACCGGGGAGCTGTTTTTT
CDR3: CASSRDSFTGELFF

size: .
D: TRBD1
J: TRBJ1-4
V: TRBV6-6
DNA: TGTGCCAGCAGTTCCCCGACAGGGGTTGGTGAAAAACTGTTTTTT
CDR3: CASSSPTGVGEKLFF

size: .
D: .
J: TRBJ1-1
V: TRBV5-1
DNA: TGCGCCAGCAGCCTCGAGGCGGGTATAGCTTTCTTT
CDR3: CASSLEAGIAFF

size: .
D: .
J: TRBJ1-5
V: TRBV19
DNA: TGTGCCAGTAGGCGCCAGGACAGAAGCAATCAGCCCCAGCATTTT
CDR3: CASRRQDRSNQPQHF

size: .
D: .
J: TRBJ1-1
V: TRBV5-4
DNA: TGTGCCAGCAGCCCTCAGGGGACTGAAGCTTTCTTT
CDR3: CASSPQGTEAFF

size: .
D: .
J: TRBJ1-3
V: TRBV10-2
DNA: TGCGCCAGCAGTGACCGGGACCGGGAGCACTCTGGAAACACCATATATTTT
CDR3: CASSDRDREHSGNTIYF

size: .
D: TRBD1
J: TRBJ1-5
V: TRBV3-1/TRBV3-2
DNA: TGTGCCAGCAGCCCAGGGGGCCTGGGCAATCAGCCCCAGCATTTT
CDR3: CASSPGGLGNQPQHF

size: .
D: TRBD1
J: TRBJ2-7
V: TRBV7-2
DNA: TGTGCCAGCAGCCTTAGCGTCGCGACAGGGGTCTACGAGCAGTACTTC
CDR3: CASSLSVATGVYEQYF